These 24 T cell receptor beta chains were sequenced from one sample in a study of lung T cells in sarcoidosis with Löfgren's syndrome. In TCRdb, the reads were re-called with MiXCR into one record per CDR3 protein. The table records some 21,000 distinct CDR3 sequences, about 21% of them present only once. The specimen sequenced was CD4+ T cells from bronchoalveolar lavage. All receptors derive from a human donor with sarcoidosis (Löfgren's syndrome or another form), or a control subject (not recorded which).

The sample holds many counts of this clonotype. This sequence joins TRBV20-1 and TRBJ1-1; D gene unclear. Germline V gene data show CDR1 as DFQATT and CDR2 as SNEGSKA (reference sequence). The CDR3 sequence is 13 residues long. V was cut by 2 bases and J by 1 base, with 8 bases left in between. The CDR3: CSARLDPNTEAFF. The CDR3 DNA sequence: TGCAGTGCTAGATTAGATCCGAACACTGAAGCTTTCTTT.

There are a few counts of this clonotype. The rearrangement uses TRBV5-1 and TRBJ1-1; D not certain. CDR1 and CDR2 (germline): SGHRS, YFSETQ. Trimming left V 0 bases short and J 0 bases short, with 9 bases between. The length of the CDR3 is 15 residues. The DNA of the CDR3 is TGCGCCAGCAGCTTGGCCGCCACTTTGAACACTGAAGCTTTCTTT. Protein product: CASSLAATLNTEAFF.

This clonotype was seen only once. The missing conserved phenylalanine or tryptophan at the end of this CDR3 makes a read error likely. The V and J genes are TRBV20-1 and TRBJ2-1, with D tentatively TRBD1 (6 bases). Germline assignment: CDR1 DFQATT and CDR2 SNEGSKA (reference sequence). Trimming left V 8 bases short and J 8 bases short, with 22 bases between. The CDR3 is made up of 14 amino acids. The CDR3 bases are TGCAGTTACGGAGAGGAGGACAGCGTCCATGAGCAGTTCCTC. It is translated as CSYGEEDSVHEQFL.

This clonotype was seen ten or more times. V usage is TRBV4-3 and J usage is TRBJ1-5; no reliable D call. Germline CDR1 LGHNA, CDR2 YSLEER. V shed 0 bases and J shed 6 bases, with 12 bases lying between them. CDR3 length: 15 residues. CDR3 sequence reads: CASSQEAGNSQPQHF. The CDR3 DNA is TGCGCCAGCAGCCAAGAGGCGGGGAATAGTCAGCCCCAGCATTTT.

As to this clonotype: It may be a read error: a sequence one base away is much more abundant. The chain is built from TRBV7-2 and TRBJ2-4; 7 nucleotides agree with TRBD1. Per germline, CDR1 SGHTA and CDR2 FQGNSA. V was pared by 0 bases and J by 15 bases, with 17 bases of the junction left unmatched. CDR3 length: 16 residues. Written as DNA, the CDR3 is TGTGCCAGCAGCTTAGCAACAGGGGCCTCCCCCAGGGATCGGTACTTC. It is translated as CASSLATGASPRDRYF.

This clonotype was picked up one time. This could be a read error, since a much larger clone is one nucleotide away. V usage is TRBV28 and J usage is TRBJ1-5; TRBD1 matches 7 bases. V dropped 2 bases and J dropped 1; count of bases not matched to a gene: 14. Looked up from germline, CDR1 is MDHEN and CDR2 is SYDVKM. CDR3 size: 19 residues. The CDR3: CASSLRTSQGRGSNQPQHF. CDR3 nucleotides: TGTGCCAGCAGTTTAAGAACTTCACAGGGGAGGGGGAGCAATCAGCCCCAGCATTTT.

This clonotype was recorded many times. The rearrangement links TRBV2 to TRBJ2-3, with D hard to call. Germline values: CDR1 SNHLY, CDR2 FYNNEI. V dropped 3 bases and J dropped 12 bases, with 13 bases sitting between them. CDR3 length equals 12 residues. The CDR3 sequence: CASSDPMKRQYF. CDR3 DNA sequence: TGTGCCAGCAGTGATCCGATGAAGCGACAGTATTTT.

A word on this clonotype: Here the CDR3 omits its conserved ending phenylalanine or tryptophan, so a read error is the likely source. This chain joins TRBV12-3 or TRBV12-4 and TRBJ2-7; D unclear. This CDR3 spans 13 amino acids. Trimming took off 6 bases at V and 1 base at J, with 10 bases between the two ends. This chain's CDR3 is CASSWAASYEQYS. In nucleotides, the CDR3 is TGTGCCAGCAGCTGGGCAGCTTCCTACGAGCAGTACTCC.

A few counts support this clonotype. DNA for the CDR3: TGTGCCAGCAGCACCCGCTCCGAAGAGACCCAGTACTTC. It encodes CASSTRSEETQYF. The chain carries TRBV11-2 and TRBJ2-5; D is ambiguous. Trimming removed 5 bases from V and 3 bases from J, with 10 bases in between. Per the germline V gene, CDR1 is SGHAT and CDR2 is FQNNGV. This CDR3 contains 13 residues.

This clonotype was recorded at least ten times. The chain is built from TRBV5-4 and TRBJ1-1; TRBD1 is a possible D gene (6 bases). Trimming took off 3 bases at V and 3 bases at J, with 12 bases between the two ends. The V gene's germline CDR1 is SGHNT and CDR2 YYREEE (reference sequence). The CDR3 length is 14 residues. The CDR3: CASSSMDSYTEAFF. The CDR3 DNA sequence: TGTGCCAGCAGCTCGATGGACAGTTACACTGAAGCTTTCTTT.

With respect to this clonotype: A read error may produce the germline difference seen at one junction end. The chain has TRBV4-2 and TRBJ1-2; D is ambiguous. Germline assignment: CDR1 LGHNA and CDR2 YNFKEQ. This CDR3 is built from 13 residues. CDR3 residues: CASSQASSGGYIF. The CDR3 DNA reads TGTGCCAGCAGCCAAGCCTCATCCGGTGGCTACATCTTC.

This clonotype was seen at least ten times. The chain is built from TRBV2 and TRBJ1-5, with a possible D match to TRBD1 (5 bases). CDR1 SNHLY and CDR2 FYNNEI come from the germline V gene. This CDR3 is built from 14 residues. Trimming shortened V by 5 bases and J by 3 bases, and 11 bases separated the two germline ends. The CDR3 DNA sequence: TGTGCCAGCAGTAGCCCAGGGTTCAATCAGCCCCAGCATTTT. Translation gives CASSSPGFNQPQHF.

This clonotype was seen many times. V usage is TRBV7-9 and J usage is TRBJ1-3, with 7 bases matching TRBD1. With V trimmed by 3 bases and J by 2 bases, 7 bases remained unmatched. This CDR3 is built from 16 residues. Looked up from germline, CDR1 is SEHNR and CDR2 is FQNEAQ (reference sequence). The CDR3 spells CASSFWTGGPGNTIYF. As DNA, the CDR3 is TGTGCCAGCAGCTTTTGGACAGGCGGACCTGGAAACACCATATATTTT. The full variable domain, completed using reference TRBV7-9 and TRBJ1-3, is DTGVSQNPRHKITKRGQNVTFRCDPISEHNRLYWYRQTLGQGPEFLTYFQNEAQLEKSRLLSDRFSAERPKGSFSTLEIQRTEQGDSAMYLCASSFWTGGPGNTIYFGEGSWLTVV.

By sample share, this clonotype is medium-sized. The chain employs TRBV28 and TRBJ2-7; D not resolved. CDR1 MDHEN and CDR2 SYDVKM come from the germline V gene. V lost 7 bases and J 0 bases, leaving 13 bases between the germline ends. The CDR3 is made up of 14 amino acids. The CDR3 coding sequence is TGTGCCAGCACTCTCGGTCTCAGCTCCTACGAGCAGTACTTC. Its protein product is CASTLGLSSYEQYF.

To note about this clonotype: A read error is possible here, since a much larger clone lies one base away. The chain combines TRBV4-2 with TRBJ2-7; D gene uncertain. Germline V gives CDR1 LGHNA, CDR2 YNFKEQ. This CDR3 region has 11 residues. The CDR3 sequence is CAGSREYEQYF. The CDR3 DNA reads as TGTGCCGGCAGCCGTGAATACGAGCAGTACTTC.

By share, this clonotype counts as medium-sized. The rearrangement uses TRBV24-1 and TRBJ2-1; D not certain. Germline assignment: CDR1 KGHDR and CDR2 SFDVKD. The CDR3 contains 14 residues. Trimming took 0 bases from V and 4 from J, leaving 6 bases between them. CDR3 sequence (DNA): TGTGCCACCAGTGATTTGCGGCAGTACAATGAGCAGTTCTTC. The encoded protein is CATSDLRQYNEQFF.

Of note for this clonotype: This may be a read error: a much more frequent sequence differs by one nucleotide. The rearrangement links TRBV20-1 to TRBJ2-1, with unresolved D. Trimming removed 6 bases at V and 8 bases at J, with 8 bases between. Germline CDR1 is DFQATT and CDR2 is SNEGSKA (reference sequence). This CDR3 comprises 10 residues. The CDR3 nucleotides are TGCAGTGCGCGGTGGGATGAGCAGTTCTTC. It yields the protein CSARWDEQFF.

The chain joins TRBV7-2 to TRBJ2-3; D is possibly TRBD1 (6 bases). Looked up from germline, CDR1 is SGHTA and CDR2 is FQGNSA. The CDR3 totals 13 residues. Between the trimmed V and J ends, which lost 7 bases and 5 bases, there was a span of 13 bases. CDR3 coding DNA: TGTGCCAGCATCTTCACAGGGATAGATACGCAGTATTTT. Translating it yields CASIFTGIDTQYF.

In its sample, this clonotype is medium-sized (0.01 to 0.1%). The V gene is TRBV20-1, the J gene TRBJ1-4, with D unclear. The CDR3 loop spans 15 amino acids. Germline V gene lookup returns CDR1 DFQATT and CDR2 SNEGSKA (reference sequence). V was clipped by 1 base and J by 4 bases, with 13 bases between them. In DNA form, the CDR3 reads TGCAGTGCTAGAGCTTCCGGACCGGTTAATGAAAAACTGTTTTTT. This translates into CSARASGPVNEKLFF.

There are many counts of this clonotype. The chain couples TRBV7-9 to TRBJ1-6; D not resolved. With 1 base removed from V and 9 bases from J, the gap between germline ends came to 10 bases. The CDR3 loop spans 14 amino acids. Germline CDR1 and CDR2: SEHNR and FQNEAQ (reference sequence). Here the CDR3 DNA reads TGTGCCAGCAGCTTAGTGGCGTCCGTTTCACCCCTCCACTTT. Protein: CASSLVASVSPLHF.

Turning to this clonotype: One end of the junction does not line up with germline, which may come from a read error. The rearrangement uses TRBV28 and TRBJ1-4; maybe TRBD1 (6 bases). The CDR3 runs 16 residues. Germline assignment: CDR1 MDHEN and CDR2 SYDVKM. The CDR3 spells CASSSSGTWNNERLFF. The CDR3 DNA reads TGTGCCAGCAGTTCTTCAGGGACATGGAACAATGAAAGACTGTTTTTT.

The chain links TRBV5-5 to TRBJ1-1; TRBD1 matches 8 bases. The CDR3 extends over 15 amino acids. Germline V gene data show CDR1 as SGHKS and CDR2 as YYEKEE (reference sequence). V was pared by 0 bases and J by 4 bases, with 5 bases of the junction left unmatched. CDR3 sequence: CASSLVLTGGTEAFF. In nucleotides, the CDR3 is TGTGCCAGCAGCTTGGTTTTAACAGGGGGCACTGAAGCTTTCTTT.

This clonotype was counted at least ten times. The chain combines TRBV12-3 or TRBV12-4 with TRBJ2-7; 10 bases fit TRBD1. V lost 6 bases and J lost 2; bases outside the gene matches: 10. The CDR3 is 16 residues long. CDR3 nucleotide sequence: TGTGCCAGCAGCAGTCAGGGGACAGGGGATCCCTACGAGCAGTACTTC. This translates into CASSSQGTGDPYEQYF.

This clonotype was found a few times. The V call is TRBV5-5, the J call TRBJ2-2, with 14 bases that match TRBD2. The length of the CDR3 is 16 residues. V dropped 3 bases and J dropped 6; count of bases not matched to a gene: 4. Germline lookup yields CDR1 SGHKS and CDR2 YYEKEE (reference sequence). Here the CDR3 reads CASSSRLAGGPGELFF. CDR3 sequence (DNA): TGTGCCAGCAGCTCTAGACTAGCGGGAGGGCCCGGGGAGCTGTTTTTT.